This section outlines one T cell receptor (beta chain) sequence together with its context. Its antigen is not identified. Four subsets defined by PD-1 and/or TIGIT were sorted from live CD3+CD8+TCRalphabeta+ cells. TCR libraries were prepared from about 16 ng of total RNA with the QIAseq Immune Repertoire TCR panel. TCRdb itself ran the reads through MiXCR, one entry per CDR3 protein. The sample has approximately 670 distinct CDR3 sequences, around 7% seen once; the top ten hold 10% to 15%. The data are from a study of circulating CD8 cells and anti-PD-1 response in melanoma. Study-wide results and limits: Most experiments lacked replicates. DNEG was most diverse; TIGIT repertoires were least diverse.

Germline-derived CDR1 and CDR2 are LNHDA and SQIVND (reference sequence). The CDR3 runs 12 residues. The ends were cut back, 3 bases at V and 6 bases at J, with 6 bases in the middle. This clonotype was obtained from a human donor with melanoma. This specimen consisted of CD8+ T cells from PBMCs, obtained at baseline or after one month of anti-PD-1 therapy (not recorded which). The J gene is TRBJ1-5, the V gene TRBV19, with D tentatively TRBD1 (5 bases). The CDR3 bases are TGTGCCAGTAGTATTGGGGGTCAGCCCCAGCATTTT. Translating it yields CASSIGGQPQHF.